This T cell receptor (beta chain) was identified in a study of blood T cell repertoires in COVID-19. Across the study: T cells, B-cell-depleted T cells, or PBMCs supplied cDNA or gDNA.

CDR1 and CDR2 from the germline V gene are WNHNN and SYGVQD (reference sequence). This CDR3 has 14 residues. The junction had 3 bases not matched to a gene; V was cut back by 2 bases and J by 3 bases. Original methodology: Amplification from reference gene primers served as the basis for estimated nucleated cell counts. Profiling relied on immunoSEQ multiplex PCR, and the TCRdb table lists in-frame clones only, not all of them. V, J and clone size are taken as reported in that table, and D and trimming were inferred from the DNA itself. The sample consists of tens of thousands of clones, 75% to 85% of them appearing once.

Sequenced input: peripheral blood. The chain recombines TRBV10-1 with TRBJ2-5, with 7 bases aligning to TRBD1. The sequence was obtained from a woman between 70 and 85 years old with acute or convalescent COVID-19. Here the CDR3 reads CASSEVGTEETQYF. The CDR3 DNA sequence: TGCGCCAGCAGTGAGGTCGGGACAGAAGAGACCCAGTACTTC.